These 27 T cell receptor beta chains share one sample of origin, sequenced in a study of blood T cell repertoires in COVID-19. Produced via immunoSEQ multiplex PCR; TCRdb's table is partial and in-frame only. The table records hundreds of thousands of clones, about nine tenths of them present only once. Specimen: PBMCs or T cells enriched from blood (not recorded which). Receptors originate from a woman younger than 35 who had recovered from COVID-19.

The rearrangement links TRBV11-1 to TRBJ2-2; 7 bases are shared with TRBD2. J lost 2 bases, V lost 0 bases, and 9 bases had no gene match. The CDR3 spans 18 residues. In germline, CDR1 is SGHAT, CDR2 FQDESV (reference sequence). The CDR3 reads CASSLAHLGTINTGELFF. The CDR3 nucleotides are TGTGCCAGCAGCTTAGCGCATTTAGGGACTATTAACACCGGGGAGCTGTTTTTT.

The rearrangement joins TRBV21-1 to TRBJ2-7; the D segment call TRBD1 is taken from the table without a DNA check. TRBV21-1 corresponds to a pseudogene. The CDR3 runs to 16 residues. The CDR3 DNA reads TGTGCCAGCAGCCCTACTGACAGGGGAGATTGGTGTGGGCAGTACTTC. Residues: CASSPTDRGDWCGQYF.

This chain connects TRBV10-3 to TRBJ1-5, with a tentative D call TRBD1 (6 bases). CDR3 size: 15 residues. Germline CDR1 is ENHRY and CDR2 is SYGVKD. The V and J ends lost 0 bases and 5 bases respectively, with 11 bases between them. CDR3 amino acids: CAISESSQGHQPQHF. DNA for the CDR3: TGTGCCATCAGTGAGTCGTCACAGGGACATCAGCCCCAGCATTTT.

The chain carries TRBV9 and TRBJ2-7; D is perhaps TRBD2 (5 bases). The CDR3 is 14 amino acids. Trimming took off 2 bases at V and 3 bases at J, with 12 bases between the two ends. In germline, CDR1 is SGDLS, CDR2 YYNGEE. The DNA of the CDR3 is TGTGCCAGCAGCGTCGGGGATCCTTTCTACGAGCAGTACTTC. It yields the protein CASSVGDPFYEQYF.

The genes are TRBV7-2 and TRBJ1-6, with TRBD1 matching over 7 bases. The CDR3 is 15 amino acids. V dropped 3 bases and J dropped 5; count of bases not matched to a gene: 4. CDR1 and CDR2 (germline): SGHTA, FQGNSA. The CDR3 DNA reads TGTGCCAGCAGCTTTGACAGGGCGCATAATTCACCCCTCCACTTT. It translates to CASSFDRAHNSPLHF.

The V gene is TRBV7-2, the J gene TRBJ2-7; possible D gene TRBD1, 5 bases. Trimming shortened V by 0 bases and J by 2 bases, and 8 bases separated the two germline ends. Germline CDR1 is SGHTA and CDR2 is FQGNSA. This CDR3 spans 14 amino acids. Here the CDR3 reads CASSLARATYEQYF. DNA for the CDR3: TGTGCCAGCAGCTTAGCCAGGGCCACCTACGAGCAGTACTTC.

This chain uses TRBV5-6 with TRBJ2-3, with D unresolved. Deletions cut 0 bases from V and 6 bases from J, with 14 bases between. The CDR3 contains 15 residues. CDR1 is SGHDT and CDR2 is YYEEEE in the germline V gene. For the CDR3, the DNA is TGTGCCAGCAGCTTGGGACAATTTTTGGCGGATACGCAGTATTTT. Its protein product is CASSLGQFLADTQYF.

The rearrangement links TRBV15 to TRBJ2-5, with 8 bases fitting TRBD2. The germline V gene has CDR1 LNHNV and CDR2 YYDKDF (reference sequence). This CDR3 has 14 amino acids. CDR3 in amino acids: CATQREFVGETQYF. The CDR3 DNA is TGTGCGACCCAGCGGGAGTTTGTCGGGGAGACCCAGTACTTC. Using reference TRBV15 and TRBJ2-5 for the parts outside the CDR3, the full variable domain is DAMVIQNPRYQVTQFGKPVTLSCSQTLNHNVMYWYQQKSSQAPKLLFHYYDKDFNNEADTPDNFQSRRPNTSFCFLDIRSPGLGDTAMYLCATQREFVGETQYFGPGTRLLVL.

There are a few counts of this clone. The chain joins TRBV6-2 or TRBV6-3 to TRBJ1-1; weak D call: TRBD1 (5 bases). The CDR3 spans 13 residues. Trimming cost V 6 bases and J 7 bases, with 15 bases left between them. Germline CDR1 reads MNHEY; CDR2 reads SVGEGT. The DNA of the CDR3 is TGTGCCAGCAGCGCGGGGGAGACGGTTGAAGCTTTCTTT. It encodes CASSAGETVEAFF.

As concerns this clone: Other DNA sequences in this sample translate to the same CDR3. The chain carries TRBV29-1 and TRBJ1-2; a possible D gene is TRBD1 (5 bases). Germline V CDR1 and CDR2: SQVTM, ANQGSEA. The CDR3 sequence is 12 residues long. Between the trimmed V and J ends, which lost 2 bases and 3 bases, there was a span of 7 bases. Written as DNA, the CDR3 is TGCAGCGTTGAACGGGGGGACTATGGCTACACCTTC. It is translated as CSVERGDYGYTF.

This clone appeared once. The genes are TRBV10-3 and TRBJ1-1, with D unclear. CDR1 is ENHRY and CDR2 is SYGVKD in the germline V gene. CDR3 size: 11 residues. V dropped 6 bases and J dropped 8 bases, with 10 bases sitting between them. CDR3 DNA sequence: TGTGCCATCAGCGAATACAACGAAGCTTTCTTT. Its translation: CAISEYNEAFF.

This chain links TRBV19 with TRBJ1-2, with D unclear. The CDR3 has 15 amino acids. Germline CDR1 is LNHDA and CDR2 is SQIVND (reference sequence). Trimming took off 2 bases at V and 0 bases at J, with 10 bases between the two ends. The CDR3 is CASSIPGKSNYGYTF. In DNA form, the CDR3 reads TGTGCCAGTAGTATACCGGGGAAGTCTAACTATGGCTACACCTTC. The entire variable domain, with the rest obtained from reference TRBV19 and TRBJ1-2, is as follows: DGGITQSPKYLFRKEGQNVTLSCEQNLNHDAMYWYRQDPGQGLRLIYYSQIVNDFQKGDIAEGYSVSREKKESFPLTVTSAQKNPTAFYLCASSIPGKSNYGYTFGSGTRLTVV.

This CDR3 is CASSPPMTGGNTEAFF. In DNA form, the CDR3 reads TGTGCCAGCAGCCCGCCCATGACAGGCGGGAACACTGAAGCTTTCTTT. The rearrangement links TRBV28 to TRBJ1-1; the D gene is possibly TRBD1 (6 bases). This CDR3 is built from 16 residues. Per the germline V gene, CDR1 is MDHEN and CDR2 is SYDVKM. Trimming stripped 6 bases from V and 1 base from J, with 18 bases between. The full variable domain, completed using reference TRBV28 and TRBJ1-1, is DVKVTQSSRYLVKRTGEKVFLECVQDMDHENMFWYRQDPGLGLRLIYFSYDVKMKEKGDIPEGYSVSREKKERFSLILESASTNQTSMYLCASSPPMTGGNTEAFFGQGTRLTVV.

The chain carries TRBV7-8 and TRBJ1-1; D may be TRBD1 (6 bases). The CDR3 runs to 14 residues. V was pared by 6 bases and J by 8 bases, with 19 bases between. Germline CDR1 reads SGHVS; CDR2 reads FQNEAQ. The CDR3, as DNA: TGTGCCAGCAGGCCCCAGGGAGGGGGAGGAGAAGCTTTCTTT. Translating gives CASRPQGGGGEAFF.

The genes are TRBV3-1 (or the pseudogene TRBV3-2) and TRBJ2-6, with 9 bases matching TRBD1. Germline V gives CDR1 LGHDT, CDR2 YNNKEL (reference sequence). CDR3 length: 20 amino acids. The V segment lost 0 bases and the J segment 0 bases; nucleotides outside the gene matches: 9. The CDR3 region has the DNA TGTGCCAGCAGCCAAGATTGGGACAGGGATCCCGTCTCTGGGGCCAACGTCCTGACTTTC. Translating it yields CASSQDWDRDPVSGANVLTF.

The V call is TRBV7-8, the J call TRBJ2-1; 7 bases line up with TRBD2. CDR1 and CDR2 from the germline V gene are SGHVS and FQNEAQ. V shed 1 base and J 2 bases; nucleotides not matched to a gene: 11. The CDR3 has 18 amino acids. The CDR3 nucleotides read TGTGCCAGCAGCTTAGTCTGGGTAGCGGGCCCAGCCTACAATGAGCAGTTCTTC. It translates to CASSLVWVAGPAYNEQFF.

The chain recombines TRBV9 with TRBJ1-6; D is uncertain. Looked up from germline, CDR1 is SGDLS and CDR2 is YYNGEE. The CDR3 extends over 16 amino acids. The germline V and J ends were trimmed by 1 base and 0 bases, with 8 bases remaining between them. This chain's CDR3 is CASSVSPSSYNSPLHF. The CDR3 DNA reads TGTGCCAGCAGCGTAAGTCCGAGCTCCTATAATTCACCCCTCCACTTT.

This sequence joins TRBV28 and TRBJ1-2; the match to TRBD1 covers 8 bases. The germline V gene encodes CDR1 MDHEN and CDR2 SYDVKM. Germline trimming cut 7 bases from V and 3 bases from J; bases unmatched to any gene: 7. This CDR3 is 14 amino acids long. CDR3 sequence reads: CASMTGAQDYGYTF. The DNA of the CDR3 is TGTGCCAGCATGACAGGGGCCCAGGACTATGGCTACACCTTC.

V is TRBV19 and J is TRBJ1-2; possible D gene TRBD1, 6 bases. V was shortened by 1 base and J by 3 bases, with 18 bases between the two germline ends. The CDR3 runs 17 residues. Looked up from germline, CDR1 is LNHDA and CDR2 is SQIVND (reference sequence). The CDR3 region is CASSIGLVADRYYGYTF. CDR3 bases: TGTGCCAGTAGTATAGGTCTCGTGGCTGACAGGTACTATGGCTACACCTTC.

The chain is built from TRBV9 and TRBJ1-1; perhaps TRBD1 as D (6 bases). The V end lost 3 bases, the J end lost 0 bases, and 12 bases lay between the germline ends. The CDR3 covers 15 residues. The V gene's germline CDR1 is SGDLS and CDR2 YYNGEE. The CDR3 loop is CASSASGGLNTEAFF. The DNA of the CDR3 is TGTGCCAGCAGCGCCTCGGGGGGCCTGAACACTGAAGCTTTCTTT.

V usage is TRBV9 and J usage is TRBJ2-5; 9 bases map to TRBD1. The V and J ends lost 0 bases and 8 bases, in that order; junction bases with no gene match: 8. The germline V gene encodes CDR1 SGDLS and CDR2 YYNGEE. The CDR3 runs 15 residues. In DNA, the CDR3 is TGTGCCAGCAGCGTAGCGGTGGGGGACAGGGTAACCCAGTACTTC. Residues: CASSVAVGDRVTQYF.

A few counts support this clone. The chain links TRBV9 to TRBJ1-4; TRBD1 aligns across 7 bases. V was pared by 3 bases and J by 5 bases, with 7 bases of the junction left unmatched. The CDR3 covers 15 residues. CDR1 is SGDLS and CDR2 is YYNGEE in the germline V gene. CDR3 coding DNA: TGTGCCAGCAGCGCTCACGGGACAGAGAATGAAAAACTGTTTTTT. Translation gives CASSAHGTENEKLFF.

The chain employs TRBV4-1 and TRBJ2-7, with a weak D call TRBD1 (5 bases). V was trimmed by 1 base and J by 0 bases, leaving 13 bases between them. Looked up from germline, CDR1 is MGHRA and CDR2 is YSYEKL. CDR3 length: 16 amino acids. For the CDR3, the DNA is TGCGCCAGCAGCCAAGCCGACTCGGACAACTCCTACGAGCAGTACTTC. Protein: CASSQADSDNSYEQYF.

As concerns this clone: A read error may produce the germline difference seen at one junction end. This chain connects TRBV28 to TRBJ2-7; D is undetermined. This CDR3 region has 11 residues. Germline CDR1 is MDHEN and CDR2 is SYDVKM. The CDR3 region has the DNA TGTGCCAGCAGTTTTCAGACAATTCAGAACTTC. It is translated as CASSFQTIQNF. Together with reference TRBV28 and TRBJ2-7, the CDR3 gives the full variable domain: DVKVTQSSRYLVKRTGEKVFLECVQDMDHENMFWYRQDPGLGLRLIYFSYDVKMKEKGDIPEGYSVSREKKERFSLILESASTNQTSMYLCASSFQTIQNFGPGTRLTVT.

The rearrangement links TRBV5-1 to TRBJ2-7; 8 nucleotides agree with TRBD1. CDR1 is SGHRS, CDR2 YFSETQ, per germline. This CDR3 region has 13 residues. After removal of 4 bases from V and 5 bases from J, the junction contained 5 bases not matched to a gene. CDR3 nucleotide sequence: TGCGCCAGCAGCCAGACAGGGGAGAACGAGCAGTACTTC. Its translation is CASSQTGENEQYF. Full variable domain (remainder filled in from reference TRBV5-1 and TRBJ2-7): KAGVTQTPRYLIKTRGQQVTLSCSPISGHRSVSWYQQTPGQGLQFLFEYFSETQRNKGNFPGRFSGRQFSNSRSEMNVSTLELGDSALYLCASSQTGENEQYFGPGTRLTVT.

CDR3 sequence (DNA): TGTGCCGGAAGAGGCAGGGGCGGCACTGAAGCTTTCTTT. Translation: CAGRGRGGTEAFF. The chain recombines TRBV19 with TRBJ1-1, with D tentatively TRBD1 (6 bases). Trimming left V 11 bases short and J 4 bases short, with 17 bases between. This CDR3 comprises 13 residues. Germline V gene lookup returns CDR1 LNHDA and CDR2 SQIVND (reference sequence).

CDR3 coding DNA: TGCGCCAGCGGGGGGAACACCGGTCAAGAGACCCAGTACTTC. This codes for CASGGNTGQETQYF. V is TRBV5-1 and J is TRBJ2-5; perhaps TRBD2 as D (6 bases). V dropped 7 bases and J dropped 2 bases, with 15 bases sitting between them. The CDR3 is 14 residues long. The germline V gene encodes CDR1 SGHRS and CDR2 YFSETQ. Using reference TRBV5-1 and TRBJ2-5 for the parts outside the CDR3, the full variable domain is KAGVTQTPRYLIKTRGQQVTLSCSPISGHRSVSWYQQTPGQGLQFLFEYFSETQRNKGNFPGRFSGRQFSNSRSEMNVSTLELGDSALYLCASGGNTGQETQYFGPGTRLLVL.